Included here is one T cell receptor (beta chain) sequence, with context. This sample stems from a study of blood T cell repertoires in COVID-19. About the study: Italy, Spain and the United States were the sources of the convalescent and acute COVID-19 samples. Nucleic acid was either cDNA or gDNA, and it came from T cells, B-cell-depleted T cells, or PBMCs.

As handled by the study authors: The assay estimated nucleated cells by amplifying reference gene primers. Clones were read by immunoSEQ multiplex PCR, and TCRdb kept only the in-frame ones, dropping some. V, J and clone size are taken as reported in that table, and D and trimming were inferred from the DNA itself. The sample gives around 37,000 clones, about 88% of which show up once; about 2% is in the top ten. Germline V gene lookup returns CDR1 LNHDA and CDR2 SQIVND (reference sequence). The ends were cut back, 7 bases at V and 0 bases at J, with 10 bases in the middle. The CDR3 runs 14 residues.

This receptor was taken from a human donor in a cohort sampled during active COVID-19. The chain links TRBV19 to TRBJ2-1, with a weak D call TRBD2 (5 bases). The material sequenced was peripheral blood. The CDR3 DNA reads TGTGCCAGTACCGAGGGTAGCTCCTACAATGAGCAGTTCTTC. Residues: CASTEGSSYNEQFF.